This T cell receptor beta chain was captured in a study of T cells in localized non-small cell lung cancer. Clones were sequenced by immunoSEQ multiplex PCR, and TCRdb holds only the in-frame ones, with some missing. Of 20,000 to 30,000 clones in the sample, over 75% are singletons; the top ten hold 8.5% to 10%. For this clone: The antigen remains unidentified.

The ends were cut back, 7 bases at V and 0 bases at J, with 15 bases in the middle. The CDR3 runs to 15 residues. The germline V gene encodes CDR1 SNHLY and CDR2 FYNNEI. Study-wide results and limits: Clonality of T cells reached its maximum in uninvolved adjacent lung, surpassing tumor. Detection in adjacent lung was observed for a median roughly 62 of the top 100 tumor clones. A single tumor region was sequenced, leaving heterogeneity possible. Increased T cell density in blood showed an association with longer overall survival.

This material consisted of peripheral blood, taken before any cancer treatment. The V and J genes are TRBV2 and TRBJ1-2; D remains unclear. The TCR sequence derives from a man aged 35-75 years with stage III squamous cell lung carcinoma. DNA for the CDR3: TGTGCCAGCACTCCTGTTGGTTTCGCTAACTATGGCTACACCTTC. Translation: CASTPVGFANYGYTF.